This entry features one TCR beta chain sequence. As yet, its antigen is unknown. Using its own MiXCR run on the 5' RACE reads, TCRdb lists one record per CDR3 protein. In the table there are hundreds of thousands of distinct CDR3 sequences, more than 9% of which are singletons. These data are taken from a study of identical twins. Study results and caveats: For out-of-frame alpha sequences shared by twins, low generation probability was in excess.

Every donor was a healthy Caucasian. These data also formed part of another study, on yellow fever vaccine responses in identical twins. That work adds: Reported findings indicate that twins' vaccine T cell responses seemed partially convergent, partially personalized.

Sample: PBMCs. The clonotype originates from a woman aged 18-29 years in good health.

The DNA of the CDR3 is TGTGCCACCAGCAGAGAATACAGGGAGGCCCAGTACTTC. As protein: CATSREYREAQYF. The chain joins TRBV15 to TRBJ2-5, with D possibly being TRBD1 or TRBD2 (6 bases each). The length of the CDR3 is 13 residues. Trimming left V 0 bases short and J 9 bases short, with 11 bases between. Germline assignment: CDR1 LNHNV and CDR2 YYDKDF (reference sequence).